The source of this T cell receptor beta chain is a study of shared clonotypes between healthy human individuals (TCRdb year 2020). A note on the overall study: Two women and three men aged 18 to 49 years were included in the cohort. To estimate repertoire size and how much clonotype sharing occurs between individuals, the study deeply sequenced the blood TCR repertoires of about five healthy adults. Per donor, leukapheresis produced somewhere between about 0.85 and 9.5 billion PBMCs. To increase sequencing depth and limit assay-specific biases, TCR repertoire library preparation and sequencing were carried out by different laboratories using diverse techniques. For each donor, CD4 naive and CD4 memory were each given three plates, CD8 naive was given two plates, and CD8 memory was given one plate. Summary of the overall study and its limitations: Sampling was limited to blood, and TCR repertoires in tissue likely differ from TCR repertoires in blood. Across a few donors, 5% to 6% of naive CD4, 3.5% of naive CD8, roughly 2.3% of memory CD4, and under 0.45% of memory CD8 clonotypes were shared. Based on pairwise subsampling, the degree of clonotype sharing among donors was expected to be affected by sequencing depth. The small number of donors limited the genetic and exposure-history diversity represented. Incomplete sequencing was indicated by rarefaction of sorted-subset datasets, despite the large sequencing depth. Naive subsets generally had larger estimated clonotype richness than memory subsets did. Higher generation probabilities were observed for clonotypes shared by all four sorted-subset donors than for non-shared clonotypes.

Of note for this clone: The antigen this receptor binds is unknown. No much larger clonotype is one base removed from it; base qualities were not supplied. In the same sample, other DNA sequences code for this CDR3.

TCR CDR3 regions were amplified from genomic DNA by multiplex PCR using the deep immunoSEQ assay. For each cell subset, the extracted genomic DNA was distributed evenly across all wells of several immunoSEQ 96-well plates, and each plate served as one replicate. Each replicate PCR for sorted subsets received 200 ng genomic DNA, equal to about 30,000 T cell genomes. Purified libraries were measured with a Qubit 3.0 fluorometer, size-checked on a Bioanalyzer 2100, and measured again with the KAPA Library Quantification kit. A separate single-read 150-cycle Illumina NextSeq 550 flow cell was used to sequence each immunoSEQ 96-well plate. The paper's processing steps were these. Because the immunoSEQ output included only junctional sequences and no quality scores, the filtering could not be the same as the filtering used for full-length reads. To assign V/J genes and CDR3, sequences were annotated against IMGT germline references using PyIR, a Python wrapper for IgBLAST v1.9. Reads with weak V/J assignments (E-value above 1e-6), missing CDR3, stop codons, out-of-frame junctions, or ambiguous translated residues were removed. A V3J clonotype was defined by an identical inferred V gene, J gene, and CDR3 amino acid sequence. To compute the percentage overlap between repertoires, the number of shared unique clonotypes was divided by the size of the smaller repertoire. Richness of each repertoire was evaluated using RTK rarefaction, the Chao1 estimator, and Recon v2.1 estimates of unobserved clonotypes. Generation probabilities for all TCRbeta clonotypes obtained by the gDNA method from several donors were computed using OLGA. The table was pulled from immuneACCESS by TCRdb, which kept in-frame rearrangements only. Such tables lose some clones; where checked, under half of the loss comes from unresolved V genes, and the rest has no known cause. The DNA was the basis for D and trimming; V, J and clone size are from that table. The sample table holds about 2.4 million clones, of which more than 80% were seen once. The ten largest account for around 0.14% of the sample.

Deletion took 3 bases off V and 0 bases off J, with a span of 7 bases between the germline ends. Looking up the germline V gene (reference sequence) yields CDR1 GTSNPN and CDR2 SVGIG. Reading from cysteine to phenylalanine, the CDR3 counts 13 amino acids. The DNA shown is the 39-base CDR3, in frame from base 1. Donors were healthy HIV-negative adults with no recently reported acute infections or vaccinations. Every donor was a Caucasian adult living in Nashville, Tennessee, USA. CD4+ T cells were enriched through magnetic negative selection, after which naive cells were positively selected on CD45RA and the remaining negative fraction served as the memory subset. Blood was obtained by leukapheresis, after which PBMCs were separated by Ficoll-Histopaque density gradient centrifugation and cryopreserved in liquid nitrogen vapor phase. Analytical flow cytometry was used to check the purity and quantity of every magnetically sorted T cell population. From each sorted fraction, genomic DNA was isolated and quantified by UV absorbance on a Nanodrop 2000c.

The chain is made from TRBV30 and TRBJ2-3; TRBD1 might be the D gene, on 5 matching bases. This TCR came from a young man in good health. The sequenced material came from naive CD4+ T cells sorted from blood. The meaning of the sample's cell subset or site label: CD45RA+ positively selected. The CDR3 has the sequence CAWRTASTDTQYF. The base sequence is TGTGCCTGGAGGACAGCAAGCACAGATACGCAGTATTTT.